This T cell receptor (beta chain) was identified during a study of CD8+CD57+ T cells in acquired aplastic anemia. For the study at large: The DNA of sorted CD4+ and CD8+ cells averaged around 3 ug.

The use of genomic DNA as template underpinned the TCR beta VDJ and CDR3 profiling. TCRdb reprocessed the reads via MiXCR and lists one record per CDR3 protein. The profile covers about 190,000 distinct CDR3 sequences, with under 55% appearing a single time and around 9.7% taken by the ten largest. Note on this clonotype: Antigen unknown.

CDR1 and CDR2 (germline): LNHDA, SQIVND (reference sequence). The CDR3 runs to 15 residues. V dropped 6 bases and J dropped 2; count of bases not matched to a gene: 9. All sequencing subjects had displayed CD8+CD57+ cell expansion on flow cytometry. When blood sampling took place, the patients had received no therapy. Study conclusions and caveats: Patients and controls had in common 25 to 30 CD8+ CDR3 sequences. Patients and healthy controls showed no significant CD8+ Simpson's diversity difference.

This TCR was sampled from a human donor with aplastic anemia. The specimen sequenced was sorted CD4+, CD8+, or CD8+CD57+ T cells (not recorded which) from PBMCs. The chain combines TRBV19 with TRBJ2-7; 8 bases fit TRBD1. CDR3 in DNA: TGTGCCAGTAGCCTTGGACAGGGACAAGCCTACGAGCAGTACTTC. This codes for CASSLGQGQAYEQYF.